Following are 26 T cell receptor beta chains from one sample sequenced in a study of blood T cell repertoires in COVID-19. Method: immunoSEQ multiplex PCR; TCRdb's copy keeps in-frame clones and lacks some. Here the sample spans about 45,000 clones, 80% to 90% being singletons. The sample consisted of peripheral blood. These receptor sequences come from a woman of 80 years or more with acute or convalescent COVID-19.

The J gene is TRBJ1-1, the V gene TRBV19; 9 bases map to TRBD1. There are 14 residues in the CDR3. Germline CDR1 reads LNHDA; CDR2 reads SQIVND (reference sequence). With 6 bases clipped from V and 8 bases from J, the junction kept 10 bases outside the gene matches. The CDR3, as DNA: TGTGCCAGTAGGATACCGGGGACAGGGAAAGAAGCTTTCTTT. Protein product: CASRIPGTGKEAFF.

The chain has TRBV29-1 and TRBJ1-2; TRBD1 matches at 10 bases. Trimming cost V 3 bases and J 5 bases; bases outside gene matches: 6. Germline lookup yields CDR1 SQVTM and CDR2 ANQGSEA. The CDR3 runs to 14 residues. In DNA, the CDR3 is TGCAGCGTTGACGTCCGGGGACAGGGGTATGGCTACACCTTC. Translated: CSVDVRGQGYGYTF.

This clone has a single count. The rearrangement joins TRBV6-1 to TRBJ2-1; 9 bases line up with TRBD2. V trimming: 3 bases; J trimming: 6 bases; junction bases outside the gene matches: 9. The CDR3 is made up of 16 amino acids. Per germline, CDR1 MNHNS and CDR2 SASEGT. The CDR3: CASSEAALAGSNEQFF. Here the CDR3 DNA reads TGTGCCAGCAGTGAGGCTGCACTAGCGGGTTCCAATGAGCAGTTCTTC.

V and J are TRBV28 and TRBJ1-3; D uncertain. V was shortened by 4 bases and J by 3 bases, with 4 bases between the two germline ends. Germline CDR1 and CDR2: MDHEN and SYDVKM. This CDR3 spans 12 amino acids. The CDR3 DNA reads TGTGCCAGCAGTTCTTTTGGAAACACCATATATTTT. Protein: CASSSFGNTIYF.

The gene calls are TRBV7-9 and TRBJ2-7; weak D call: TRBD2 (5 bases). CDR1 and CDR2 from the germline V gene are SEHNR and FQNEAQ (reference sequence). The CDR3 runs to 14 residues. V lost 5 bases and J 2 bases, leaving 13 bases between the germline ends. The CDR3 reads CASSPSSEAYEQYF. The CDR3, as DNA: TGTGCCAGCAGCCCCTCCTCGGAGGCCTACGAGCAGTACTTC.

This chain links TRBV6-6 with TRBJ1-4; 12 bases are shared with TRBD1. The CDR3 runs to 17 residues. Germline V lookup: CDR1 MNHNY, CDR2 SVGAGI (reference sequence). Losses at the gene ends were 5 bases for V and 5 bases for J; bases not matched to a gene: 9. CDR3 coding DNA: TGTGCCAGCAGTCCTCGGGGGACAGGGGGCCCGAATGAAAAACTGTTTTTT. It translates to CASSPRGTGGPNEKLFF.

This rearrangement joins TRBV28 to TRBJ1-2, with TRBD1 as a possible D gene (5 bases). The germline V gene has CDR1 MDHEN and CDR2 SYDVKM. The CDR3 is 12 amino acids. Trimming pared 6 bases from V and 3 bases from J, leaving 8 bases between. CDR3 in amino acids: CASRTGDYGYTF. The CDR3 DNA reads as TGTGCCAGCAGAACAGGAGACTATGGCTACACCTTC.

The chain employs TRBV2 and TRBJ2-5, with D possibly TRBD2 on 7 matching bases. Germline V lookup: CDR1 SNHLY, CDR2 FYNNEI. This CDR3 is built from 13 residues. Deletions cut 11 bases from V and 6 bases from J, with 19 bases between. The CDR3, as DNA: TGTGCCCGCGTGGGGGGGCGGGGAAAGACCCAGTACTTC. This translates into CARVGGRGKTQYF.

This clone was seen a single time. The chain carries TRBV18 and TRBJ2-3, with D unclear. Trimming stripped 3 bases from V and 6 bases from J, with 4 bases between. CDR1 KGHSH and CDR2 LQKENI come from the germline V gene. The CDR3 is 11 residues long. CDR3 sequence reads: CASSPSDTQYF. CDR3 in DNA: TGTGCCAGCTCACCCTCGGATACGCAGTATTTT.

The rearrangement links TRBV6-4 to TRBJ1-1, with a weak D call TRBD1 (6 bases). Trimming shortened V by 5 bases and J by 5 bases, and 12 bases separated the two germline ends. This CDR3 spans 13 amino acids. The germline V gene has CDR1 MRHNA and CDR2 SNTAGT. CDR3: CASSSGAGTEAFF. The DNA for the CDR3 is TGTGCCAGCAGTTCAGGGGCTGGGACTGAAGCTTTCTTT.

The J gene is TRBJ1-2, the V gene TRBV5-5; D is possibly TRBD1 (5 bases). This CDR3 comprises 14 residues. Looked up from germline, CDR1 is SGHKS and CDR2 is YYEKEE (reference sequence). V lost 0 bases and J 2 bases, leaving 8 bases between the germline ends. The CDR3 loop reads CASSLERGNYGYTF. The CDR3 coding sequence is TGTGCCAGCAGCTTGGAACGGGGGAACTATGGCTACACCTTC.

The genes are TRBV3-1 (or the pseudogene TRBV3-2) and TRBJ2-3; 9 bases align to TRBD2. Germline CDR1 is LGHDT and CDR2 is YNNKEL (reference sequence). This CDR3 has 16 residues. Trimming cost V 0 bases and J 6 bases; bases outside gene matches: 7. CDR3 nucleotides: TGTGCCAGCAGCCAAGAGAGCGGGGGGCCGTTGGATACGCAGTATTTT. As protein: CASSQESGGPLDTQYF.

The rearrangement links TRBV18 to TRBJ1-1; D might be TRBD1 (6 bases). This CDR3 has 15 residues. Germline V lookup: CDR1 KGHSH, CDR2 LQKENI. Trimming stripped 6 bases from V and 1 base from J, with 15 bases between. The CDR3 protein is CASSRQGRSNTEAFF. The CDR3 DNA reads TGTGCCAGCTCGCGGCAGGGGAGATCGAACACTGAAGCTTTCTTT.

This sequence joins TRBV7-6 and TRBJ1-1; D not resolved. The CDR3 has 14 residues. V lost 0 bases, J lost 4 bases, and 9 bases lay in between. The germline V gene encodes CDR1 SGHVS and CDR2 FNYEAQ. CDR3 sequence reads: CASSLASTGTEAFF. CDR3 in DNA: TGTGCCAGCAGCTTAGCGAGCACCGGCACTGAAGCTTTCTTT.

The chain links TRBV18 to TRBJ1-6; D gene ambiguous. The CDR3 runs to 15 residues. Germline values: CDR1 KGHSH, CDR2 LQKENI. V dropped 6 bases and J dropped 10 bases, with 19 bases sitting between them. The CDR3 DNA sequence: TGTGCCAGCTCCCCCCCGTCGGCGGGTGGATCACCCCTCCACTTT. Residues: CASSPPSAGGSPLHF.

The gene calls are TRBV5-6 and TRBJ2-7, with 9 bases matching TRBD1. Germline CDR1 SGHDT, CDR2 YYEEEE. The CDR3 spans 14 residues. The V and J ends lost 4 bases and 4 bases, in that order; junction bases with no gene match: 6. Here the CDR3 reads CASSQGQGTYEQYF. DNA for the CDR3: TGTGCCAGCAGCCAGGGACAGGGAACTTACGAGCAGTACTTC.

This clone was picked up a small number of times. The chain joins TRBV5-1 to TRBJ2-7, with 8 bases that match TRBD2. Germline-derived CDR1 and CDR2 are SGHRS and YFSETQ. V gave up 0 bases and J gave up 5 bases; unmatched junction bases: 10. This CDR3 region has 16 residues. The CDR3 protein is CASSLVGRESKDEQYF. DNA for the CDR3: TGCGCCAGCAGCTTGGTCGGGAGGGAGAGTAAGGACGAGCAGTACTTC.

The chain joins TRBV6-1 to TRBJ2-7; weak D call: TRBD1 (6 bases). V shed 3 bases and J shed 7 bases, with 13 bases lying between them. The CDR3 length is 13 residues. Germline V CDR1 and CDR2: MNHNS, SASEGT. The CDR3 is CASSETGPGEQYF. In DNA, the CDR3 is TGTGCCAGCAGTGAGACAGGACCGGGTGAGCAGTACTTC.

The genes are TRBV5-8 and TRBJ2-7; the match to TRBD1 covers 9 bases. CDR1 is SGHTS and CDR2 is YDEGEE in the germline V gene. V shed 7 bases and J 6 bases; nucleotides not matched to a gene: 11. The CDR3 covers 14 residues. The CDR3 loop is CASSSWGQGGEQYF. In DNA form, the CDR3 reads TGTGCCAGCTCATCTTGGGGACAGGGAGGCGAGCAGTACTTC.

The V and J genes are TRBV6-5 and TRBJ1-4; 8 bases line up with TRBD1. The CDR3 runs to 15 residues. V gave up 3 bases and J gave up 5 bases; unmatched junction bases: 5. CDR1 MNHEY and CDR2 SVGAGI come from the germline V gene. The CDR3 is CASSYTGGYNEKLFF. Written as DNA, the CDR3 is TGTGCCAGCAGTTATACAGGGGGTTACAATGAAAAACTGTTTTTT.

The chain is built from TRBV14 and TRBJ1-6; D not certain. The CDR3 contains 14 residues. Germline V CDR1 and CDR2: SGHDN, FVKESK. The V gene lost 1 base and the J gene lost 4 bases, with 5 bases spanning the gap. For the CDR3, the DNA is TGTGCCAGCAGCCAAGGGCGGTATAATTCACCCCTCCACTTT. Amino acids: CASSQGRYNSPLHF.

J is TRBJ2-3 and V is TRBV30; 11 bases fit TRBD2. Trimming removed 0 bases from V and 2 bases from J; junction bases left unmatched: 1. Germline CDR1 GTSNPN, CDR2 SVGIG (reference sequence). CDR3 size: 15 residues. CDR3 bases: TGTGCCTGGAGTGTACTAGCGGGGGCCACAGATACGCAGTATTTT. Translated: CAWSVLAGATDTQYF.

The chain couples TRBV6-4 to TRBJ2-3, with 11 bases fitting TRBD2. From germline, CDR1 is MRHNA and CDR2 SNTAGT. CDR3 size: 16 residues. The trim removed 2 bases at V and 3 bases at J, leaving 4 bases unmatched. In DNA, the CDR3 is TGTGCCAGCAGTGACCTAGCGGGGGGATCAACAGATACGCAGTATTTT. Its protein is CASSDLAGGSTDTQYF.

The chain is built from TRBV13 and TRBJ2-6; the match to TRBD1 covers 8 bases. Germline V gene lookup returns CDR1 PRHDT and CDR2 FYEKMQ (reference sequence). With V trimmed by 5 bases and J by 2 bases, 11 bases remained unmatched. The CDR3 runs 18 residues. In DNA, the CDR3 is TGTGCCAGCAGCCTTAAAAAGGACAGGGCACCTGGGGCCAACGTCCTGACTTTC. Its protein is CASSLKKDRAPGANVLTF.

This clone was seen only once. The chain recombines TRBV18 with TRBJ1-2, with 8 bases fitting TRBD1. The J segment lost 4 bases and the V segment lost 3 bases, leaving 4 bases of the junction unmatched. This CDR3 has 14 amino acids. Germline V gene data show CDR1 as KGHSH and CDR2 as LQKENI. The CDR3 reads CASSPSDRAYGYTF. CDR3 DNA sequence: TGTGCCAGCTCACCGTCGGACAGGGCCTATGGCTACACCTTC.

The chain links TRBV7-9 to TRBJ1-1; the D gene is possibly TRBD1 (5 bases). Looked up from germline, CDR1 is SEHNR and CDR2 is FQNEAQ (reference sequence). V shed 5 bases and J shed 4 bases, with 14 bases lying between them. This CDR3 is built from 14 residues. The CDR3 region has the DNA TGTGCCAGCAGCCCTGCCAGGGTGAGCACTGAAGCTTTCTTT. Its translation: CASSPARVSTEAFF. The entire variable domain, with the rest obtained from reference TRBV7-9 and TRBJ1-1, is as follows: DTGVSQNPRHKITKRGQNVTFRCDPISEHNRLYWYRQTLGQGPEFLTYFQNEAQLEKSRLLSDRFSAERPKGSFSTLEIQRTEQGDSAMYLCASSPARVSTEAFFGQGTRLTVV.